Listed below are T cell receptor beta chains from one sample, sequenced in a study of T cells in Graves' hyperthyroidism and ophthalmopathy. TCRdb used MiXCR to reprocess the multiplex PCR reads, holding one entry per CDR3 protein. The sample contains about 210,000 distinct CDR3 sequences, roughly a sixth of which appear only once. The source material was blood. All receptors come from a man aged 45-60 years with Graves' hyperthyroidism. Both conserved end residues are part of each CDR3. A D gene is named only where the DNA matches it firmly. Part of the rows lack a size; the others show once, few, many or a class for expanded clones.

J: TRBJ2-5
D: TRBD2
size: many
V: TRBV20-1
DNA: TGCAGTGTTAGCGGGGGACAAGAGACCCAGTACTTC
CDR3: CSVSGGQETQYF

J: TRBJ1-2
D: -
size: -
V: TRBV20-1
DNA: TGCTGTTATCGGACAGCCGTCAATGGCTACACCTTC
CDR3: CCYRTAVNGYTF

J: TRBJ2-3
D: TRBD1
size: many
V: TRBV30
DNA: TGTGCCTGGAGCGGGACAGGGTTAACAGATACGCAGTATTTT
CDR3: CAWSGTGLTDTQYF

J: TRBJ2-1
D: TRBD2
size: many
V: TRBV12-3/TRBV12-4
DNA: TGTGCCAGCAGTCCGCCGTCGGGACTAGCGGGCAATGAGCAGTTCTTC
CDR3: CASSPPSGLAGNEQFF

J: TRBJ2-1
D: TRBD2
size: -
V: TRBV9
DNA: TGTGCCAGCAGCACTAGCGGAGCCTACAATGAGCAGTTCTTC
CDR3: CASSTSGAYNEQFF

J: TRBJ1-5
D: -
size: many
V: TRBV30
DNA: TGTGCCTGGAGTAAATCCGGGGTTAGCAATCAGCCCCAGCATTTT
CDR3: CAWSKSGVSNQPQHF

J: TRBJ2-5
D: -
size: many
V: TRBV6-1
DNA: TGTGCCAGCAGTGAAGAACGGGGTCAAGAGACCCAGTACTTC
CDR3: CASSEERGQETQYF

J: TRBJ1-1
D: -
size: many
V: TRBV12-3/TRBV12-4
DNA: TGTGCCAGCAGTTTTACAGGGATGAACACTGAAGCTTTCTTT
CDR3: CASSFTGMNTEAFF

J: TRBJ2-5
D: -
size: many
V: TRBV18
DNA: TGTGCCAGCTCACCACTAACTAGCCGAGAGACCCAGTACTTC
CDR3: CASSPLTSRETQYF

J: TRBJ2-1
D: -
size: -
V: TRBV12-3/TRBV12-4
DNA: TGTGCCAGCAGACCGGACCCTATCTCCTACAATGAGCAGTTCTTC
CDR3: CASRPDPISYNEQFF

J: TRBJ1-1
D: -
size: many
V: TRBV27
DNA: TGTGCCAGCTTCGACTTCATGAACACTGAAGCTTTCTTT
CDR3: CASFDFMNTEAFF

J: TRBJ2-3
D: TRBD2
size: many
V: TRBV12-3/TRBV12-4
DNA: TGTGCCAGCAGTTTAGGGACTAGCGGTTTGTACAACACAGATACGCAGTATTTT
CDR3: CASSLGTSGLYNTDTQYF

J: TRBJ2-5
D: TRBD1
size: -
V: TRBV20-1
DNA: TGCAGTGCTATACCGGGACAGGGGGCAGAGACCCAGTACTTC
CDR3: CSAIPGQGAETQYF

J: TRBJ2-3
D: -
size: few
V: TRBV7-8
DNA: TGTGCCAGCAGCTTTCAGGGCGGGAGCACAGATACGCAGTATTTT
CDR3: CASSFQGGSTDTQYF

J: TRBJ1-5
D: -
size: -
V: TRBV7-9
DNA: TGTGCCAGCAGCCCACCTAGCGGGGGGACAACTCAGCCCCAGCATTTT
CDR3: CASSPPSGGTTQPQHF

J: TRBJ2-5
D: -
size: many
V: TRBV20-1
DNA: TGCAGTGCTCCGCTAGTTCAGGGCACATACTTC
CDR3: CSAPLVQGTYF

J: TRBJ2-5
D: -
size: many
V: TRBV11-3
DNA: TGTGCCAGCAGCAAACAGGGCGTCGAGACCCAGTACTTC
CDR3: CASSKQGVETQYF

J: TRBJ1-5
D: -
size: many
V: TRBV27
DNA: TGTGCCAGCAGTTTATCGATTAGGGGTACGGAGCCCCAGCATTTT
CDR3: CASSLSIRGTEPQHF

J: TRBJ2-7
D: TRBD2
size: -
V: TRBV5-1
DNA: TGCGCCAGCAGCCAAGAACCCTCGACTAGCGGGAGGCCCTCGGAGCAGTACTTC
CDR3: CASSQEPSTSGRPSEQYF

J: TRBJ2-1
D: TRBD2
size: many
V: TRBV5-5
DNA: TGTGCCAGCAGCTCATCCGGGACTAACTACAATGAGCAGTTCTTC
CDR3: CASSSSGTNYNEQFF

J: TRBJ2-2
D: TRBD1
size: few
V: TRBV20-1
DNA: TGCAGTGCTAGAGGGGGACAGGGGACGGGGCACACCGGGGAGCTGTTTTTT
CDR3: CSARGGQGTGHTGELFF

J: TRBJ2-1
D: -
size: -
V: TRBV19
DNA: TGTGCCAGTAGTATGATTTTTACTTACTACAATGGGCAGTTCTTC
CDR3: CASSMIFTYYNGQFF

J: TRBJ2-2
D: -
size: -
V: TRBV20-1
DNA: TGCAGTGCTAATTCGGGGTCACGGAACACCGGGGAGCTGTTTTTT
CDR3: CSANSGSRNTGELFF

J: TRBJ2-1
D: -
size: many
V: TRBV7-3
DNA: TGTGCCAGCAGCAAACTTCTCCGGGCCGACAATGAGCAGTTCTTC
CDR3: CASSKLLRADNEQFF

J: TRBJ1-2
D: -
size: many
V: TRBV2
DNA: TGTGCCAGTTCAGGGGTAAACTATGGCTACACCTTC
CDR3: CASSGVNYGYTF

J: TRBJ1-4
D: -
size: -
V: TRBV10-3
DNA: TGTGCCATCAGTGGGTCGAGTGAAAAACTGTTTTTT
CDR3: CAISGSSEKLFF

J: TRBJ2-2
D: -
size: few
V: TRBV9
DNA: TGTGCCAGCAGCGTATTCCAAGCCAGTGGGACCGGGGAGCTGTTTTTT
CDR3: CASSVFQASGTGELFF

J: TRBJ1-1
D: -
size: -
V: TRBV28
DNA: TGTGCCAGCAGGCCAGGGGTGGCAGCGAACACTGAAGCTTTCTTT
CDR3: CASRPGVAANTEAFF

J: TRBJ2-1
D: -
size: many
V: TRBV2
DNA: TGTGCCAGCAGTGAATATTCCGCCGGGGGCTACAATGAGCAGTTCTTC
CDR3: CASSEYSAGGYNEQFF

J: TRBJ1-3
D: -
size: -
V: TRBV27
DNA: TGTGCCAGCAGACAACACTCTGGAAACACCATATATTTT
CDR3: CASRQHSGNTIYF

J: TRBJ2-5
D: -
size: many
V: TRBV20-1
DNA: TGCAGTGTTGTCGGGGGAGCGAATGGAGAGACCCAGTACTTC
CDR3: CSVVGGANGETQYF

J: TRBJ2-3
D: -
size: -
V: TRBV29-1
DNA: TGCAGCGTTGGAGGGGAGGTTACTAGCACAGATACGCAGTATTTT
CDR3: CSVGGEVTSTDTQYF

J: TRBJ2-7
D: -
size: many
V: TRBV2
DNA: TGTGCCAGCAGTGAGATCTACGAGCAGTACTTC
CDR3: CASSEIYEQYF

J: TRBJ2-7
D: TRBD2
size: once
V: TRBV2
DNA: TGTGCCAGCGGCCGGGGCGGGGGAAACGAGCAGTACTTC
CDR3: CASGRGGGNEQYF

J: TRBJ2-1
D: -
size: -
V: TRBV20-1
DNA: TGCAGTGCTGCCGCCGCCGGACTCCTTGGGAATGAGCAGTTCTTC
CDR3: CSAAAAGLLGNEQFF

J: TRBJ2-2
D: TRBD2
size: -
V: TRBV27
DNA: TGTGCCAGCACCCCTTTAGCGGGAGGGTTTAATACCGGGGAGCTGTTTTTT
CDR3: CASTPLAGGFNTGELFF

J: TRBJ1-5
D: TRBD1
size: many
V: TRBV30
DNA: TGTGCCTGGGCCGGGACAGGGGATCAGCCCCAGCATTTT
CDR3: CAWAGTGDQPQHF

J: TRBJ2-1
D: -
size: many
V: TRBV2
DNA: TGTGCCAGCACCGGACAGCCCTCCTACAATGAGCAGTTCTTC
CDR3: CASTGQPSYNEQFF